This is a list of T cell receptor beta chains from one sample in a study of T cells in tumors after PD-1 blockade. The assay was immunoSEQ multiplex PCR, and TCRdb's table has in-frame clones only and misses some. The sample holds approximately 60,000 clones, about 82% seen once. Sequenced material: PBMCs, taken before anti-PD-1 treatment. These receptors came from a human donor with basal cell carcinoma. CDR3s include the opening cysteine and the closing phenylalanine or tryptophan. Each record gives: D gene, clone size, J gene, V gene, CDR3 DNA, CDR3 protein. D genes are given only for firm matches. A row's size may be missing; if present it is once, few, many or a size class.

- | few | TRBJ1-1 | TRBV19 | TGTGCCAGTAGTATAGATCTAAACGGGGATATACCTGAAGCTTTCTTT | CASSIDLNGDIPEAFF
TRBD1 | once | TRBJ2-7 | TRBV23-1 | TGCGCCAGCAGTCACCGCGACGGGACAGGGATTGTCTACGAGCAGTACTTC | CASSHRDGTGIVYEQYF
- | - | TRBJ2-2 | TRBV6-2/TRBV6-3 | TGTGCCAGCAGTTACGTTCTCGAAGCCGGGGAGCTGTTTTTT | CASSYVLEAGELFF
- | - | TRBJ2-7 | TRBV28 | TGTGCCAGCAGTTCTTTAGTCAGCTACGAGCAGTACTTC | CASSSLVSYEQYF
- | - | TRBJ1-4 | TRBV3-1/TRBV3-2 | TGTGCCAGCAGCGAACGATTCGAGGGAAAACTGTTTTTT | CASSERFEGKLFF
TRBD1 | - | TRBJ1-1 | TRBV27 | TGTGCCAGCAGTTCCATAACAGGGGCCGAAGCTTTCTTT | CASSSITGAEAFF
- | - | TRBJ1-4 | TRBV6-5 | TGTGCCAGCAGTTTACAGTGGGATGAAAAACTGTTTTTT | CASSLQWDEKLFF
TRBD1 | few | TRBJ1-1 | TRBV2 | TGTGCCAGCAGTAGCCTGGGACAGGCCAACACTGAAGCTTTCTTT | CASSSLGQANTEAFF
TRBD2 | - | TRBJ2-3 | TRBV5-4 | TGTGCCAGCAGAGACCAGCGGGGGAGCACAGATACGCAGTATTTT | CASRDQRGSTDTQYF
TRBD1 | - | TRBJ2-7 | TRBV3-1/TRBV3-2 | TGTGCCAGCAAAGGGGGCCAGGAGCAGTACTTC | CASKGGQEQYF
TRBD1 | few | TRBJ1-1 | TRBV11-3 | TGTGCCAGCAGCTTAGGTGGACAGGGTAGCACTGAAGCTTTCTTT | CASSLGGQGSTEAFF
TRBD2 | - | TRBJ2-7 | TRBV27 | TGTGCCAGCAGTCCGACGACTAGCGGGGGGGGCTACGAGCAGTACTTC | CASSPTTSGGGYEQYF
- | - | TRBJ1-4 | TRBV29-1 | TGCAGCGTTGTAGGAGTGGCAACTAATGAAAAACTGTTTTTT | CSVVGVATNEKLFF
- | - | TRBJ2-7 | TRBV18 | TGTGCCAGCTCACCACTTGGAGGCGGCGAGCAGTACTTC | CASSPLGGGEQYF
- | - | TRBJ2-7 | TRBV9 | TGTGCCAGCAGCCGGCAGGTGAGCTCCTACGAGCAGTACTTC | CASSRQVSSYEQYF
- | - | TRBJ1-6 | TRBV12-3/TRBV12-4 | TGTGCCACCCGGGAGGCATCTGGTTCACCCCTCCACTTT | CATREASGSPLHF
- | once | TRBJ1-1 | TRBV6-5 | TGTGCCAGCACTCCACGACGGACTGAAGCTTTCTTT | CASTPRRTEAFF
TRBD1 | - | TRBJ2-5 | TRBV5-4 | TGTGCCAGCAGGGACGGGACAGGGCTGGAGACCCAGTACTTC | CASRDGTGLETQYF
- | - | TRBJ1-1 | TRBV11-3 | TGTGCCAGCAGCTTCTATGGGAGGGCCACTGAAGCTTTCTTT | CASSFYGRATEAFF
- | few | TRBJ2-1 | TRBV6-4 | TGTGCCAGCAGCAAGGGGGTGCCGGGTGGGAATGAGCAGTTCTTC | CASSKGVPGGNEQFF
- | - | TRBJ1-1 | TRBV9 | TGTGCCAGCAGCCCGCGGTTTTTGGGTGACACTGAAGCTTTCTTT | CASSPRFLGDTEAFF
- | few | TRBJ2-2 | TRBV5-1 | TGCGCCAGCAGCTTGACAGTCCTCACCGGGGAGCTGTTTTTT | CASSLTVLTGELFF
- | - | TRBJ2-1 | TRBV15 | TGTGCCACCAGCAGAGATACTATCTACAATGAGCAGTTCTTC | CATSRDTIYNEQFF
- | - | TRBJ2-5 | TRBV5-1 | TGCGCCAGCAGCTTGGGTCCCGTCCCCCCAGAGACCCAGTACTTC | CASSLGPVPPETQYF
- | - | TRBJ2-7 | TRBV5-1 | TGCGCCAGCAGCTTGGGACTAGGGCTATCCTACGAGCAGTACTTC | CASSLGLGLSYEQYF
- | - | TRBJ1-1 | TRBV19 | TGTGCCAGTACAGGGGCGCTGGTCACTGAAGCTTTCTTT | CASTGALVTEAFF
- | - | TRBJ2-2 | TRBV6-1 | TGTGCCAGCAGTGTTGACGCGTCTCCTACTAACACCGGGGAGCTGTTTTTT | CASSVDASPTNTGELFF
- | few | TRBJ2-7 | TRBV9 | TGTGCCAGCAGCCCGAGACCCAGCTTGGGCGAGCAGTACTTC | CASSPRPSLGEQYF
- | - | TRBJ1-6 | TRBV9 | TGTGCCAGCAGCGTACAGGGAAATAATTCACCCCTCCACTTT | CASSVQGNNSPLHF
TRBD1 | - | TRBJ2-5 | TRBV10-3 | TGTGCCATCGGGCAGGGGGTTCCGGAGACCCAGTACTTC | CAIGQGVPETQYF
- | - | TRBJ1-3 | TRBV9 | TGTGCCAGCAGCGTAGTCGGGGCCGGTGCTGGAAACACCATATATTTT | CASSVVGAGAGNTIYF
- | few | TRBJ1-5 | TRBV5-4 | TGTGCCAGCAGCTTCGGGGGTTTGGGAAATAATCAGCCCCAGCATTTT | CASSFGGLGNNQPQHF
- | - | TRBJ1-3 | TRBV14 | TGTGCCAGCAGCCAAATACCGATCTCTGGAAACACCATATATTTT | CASSQIPISGNTIYF
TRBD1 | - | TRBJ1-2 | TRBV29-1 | TGCAGCGCTATGACAGGGGACGGCTACACCTTC | CSAMTGDGYTF
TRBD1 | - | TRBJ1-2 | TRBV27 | TGTGCCAGCAGACGTCACGGGACAGACTATGGCTACACCTTC | CASRRHGTDYGYTF
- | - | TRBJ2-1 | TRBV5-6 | TGTGCCAGCAGCCTAGACCGAGGCTCCTACAATGAGCAGTTCTTC | CASSLDRGSYNEQFF
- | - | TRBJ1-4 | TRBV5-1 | TGCGCCAGCAGCTTGGCCGGGACCCCGGGGGAAAAACTGTTTTTT | CASSLAGTPGEKLFF
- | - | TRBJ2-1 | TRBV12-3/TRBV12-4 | TGTGCCAGCAGTTACCCCCCCTACAATGAGCAGTTCTTC | CASSYPPYNEQFF